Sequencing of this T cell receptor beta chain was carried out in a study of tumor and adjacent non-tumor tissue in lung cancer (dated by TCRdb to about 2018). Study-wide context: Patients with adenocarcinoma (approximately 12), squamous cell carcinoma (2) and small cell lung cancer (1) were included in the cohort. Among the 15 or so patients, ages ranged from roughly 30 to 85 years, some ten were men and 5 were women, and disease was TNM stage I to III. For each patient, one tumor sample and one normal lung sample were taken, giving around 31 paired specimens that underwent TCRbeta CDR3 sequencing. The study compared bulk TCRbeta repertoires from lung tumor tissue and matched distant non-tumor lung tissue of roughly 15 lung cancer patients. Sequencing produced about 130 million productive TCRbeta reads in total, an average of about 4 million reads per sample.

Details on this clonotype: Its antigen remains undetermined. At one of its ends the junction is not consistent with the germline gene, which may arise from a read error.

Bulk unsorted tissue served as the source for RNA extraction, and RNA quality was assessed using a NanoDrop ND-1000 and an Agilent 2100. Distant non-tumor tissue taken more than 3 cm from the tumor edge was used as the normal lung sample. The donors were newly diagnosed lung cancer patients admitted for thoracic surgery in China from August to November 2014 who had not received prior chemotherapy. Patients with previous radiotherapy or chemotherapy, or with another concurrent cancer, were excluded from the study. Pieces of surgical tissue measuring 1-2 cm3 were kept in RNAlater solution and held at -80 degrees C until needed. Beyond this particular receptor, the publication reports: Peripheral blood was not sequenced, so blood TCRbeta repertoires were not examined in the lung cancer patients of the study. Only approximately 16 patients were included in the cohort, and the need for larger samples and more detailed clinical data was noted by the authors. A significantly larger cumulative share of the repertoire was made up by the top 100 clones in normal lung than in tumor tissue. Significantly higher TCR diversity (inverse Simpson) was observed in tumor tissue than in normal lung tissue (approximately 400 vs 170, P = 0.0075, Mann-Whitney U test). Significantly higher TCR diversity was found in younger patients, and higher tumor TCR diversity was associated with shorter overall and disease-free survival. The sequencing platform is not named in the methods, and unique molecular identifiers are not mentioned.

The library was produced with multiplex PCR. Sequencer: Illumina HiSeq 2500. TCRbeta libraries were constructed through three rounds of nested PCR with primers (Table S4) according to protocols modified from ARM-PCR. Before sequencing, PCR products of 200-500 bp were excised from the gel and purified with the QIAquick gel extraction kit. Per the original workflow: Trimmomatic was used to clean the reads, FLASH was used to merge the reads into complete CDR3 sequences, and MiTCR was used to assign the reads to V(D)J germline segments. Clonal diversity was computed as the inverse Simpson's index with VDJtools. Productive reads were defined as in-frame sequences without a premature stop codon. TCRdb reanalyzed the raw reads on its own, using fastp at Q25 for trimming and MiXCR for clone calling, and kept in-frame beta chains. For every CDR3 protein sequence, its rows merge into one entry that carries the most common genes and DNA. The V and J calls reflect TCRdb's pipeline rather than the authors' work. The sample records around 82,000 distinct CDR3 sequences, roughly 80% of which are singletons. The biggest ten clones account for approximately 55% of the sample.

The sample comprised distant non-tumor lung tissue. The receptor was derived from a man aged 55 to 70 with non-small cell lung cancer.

The CDR3 sequence is CAISSIWEETQHF. The DNA sequence follows: TGTGCCATCAGCTCTATATGGGAAGAGACCCAGCACTTC. Recombination joined TRBV11-2 with TRBJ2-5, with the identity of the D gene unclear. The CDR3 goes from the cysteine to the phenylalanine over 13 residues. The read is trimmed to its CDR3 DNA, 39 bases read in frame from base 1. Looking up the germline V gene yields CDR1 SGHAT and CDR2 FQNNGV.